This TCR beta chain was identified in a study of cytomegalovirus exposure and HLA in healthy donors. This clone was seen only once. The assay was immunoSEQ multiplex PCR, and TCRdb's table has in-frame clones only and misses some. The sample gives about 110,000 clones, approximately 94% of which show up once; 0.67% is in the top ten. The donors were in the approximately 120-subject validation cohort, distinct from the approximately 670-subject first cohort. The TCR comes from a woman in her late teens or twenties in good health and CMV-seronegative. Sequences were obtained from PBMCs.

The CDR3 DNA sequence: TGTGCCAGCAGCTTGGCCCCAGCAAGGGGATTGTACGAGCAGTACTTC. As protein: CASSLAPARGLYEQYF. This sequence joins TRBV5-6 and TRBJ2-7; D might be TRBD1 (5 bases). The CDR3 loop spans 16 amino acids. Germline lookup yields CDR1 SGHDT and CDR2 YYEEEE. V was trimmed by 0 bases and J by 4 bases, leaving 17 bases between them.